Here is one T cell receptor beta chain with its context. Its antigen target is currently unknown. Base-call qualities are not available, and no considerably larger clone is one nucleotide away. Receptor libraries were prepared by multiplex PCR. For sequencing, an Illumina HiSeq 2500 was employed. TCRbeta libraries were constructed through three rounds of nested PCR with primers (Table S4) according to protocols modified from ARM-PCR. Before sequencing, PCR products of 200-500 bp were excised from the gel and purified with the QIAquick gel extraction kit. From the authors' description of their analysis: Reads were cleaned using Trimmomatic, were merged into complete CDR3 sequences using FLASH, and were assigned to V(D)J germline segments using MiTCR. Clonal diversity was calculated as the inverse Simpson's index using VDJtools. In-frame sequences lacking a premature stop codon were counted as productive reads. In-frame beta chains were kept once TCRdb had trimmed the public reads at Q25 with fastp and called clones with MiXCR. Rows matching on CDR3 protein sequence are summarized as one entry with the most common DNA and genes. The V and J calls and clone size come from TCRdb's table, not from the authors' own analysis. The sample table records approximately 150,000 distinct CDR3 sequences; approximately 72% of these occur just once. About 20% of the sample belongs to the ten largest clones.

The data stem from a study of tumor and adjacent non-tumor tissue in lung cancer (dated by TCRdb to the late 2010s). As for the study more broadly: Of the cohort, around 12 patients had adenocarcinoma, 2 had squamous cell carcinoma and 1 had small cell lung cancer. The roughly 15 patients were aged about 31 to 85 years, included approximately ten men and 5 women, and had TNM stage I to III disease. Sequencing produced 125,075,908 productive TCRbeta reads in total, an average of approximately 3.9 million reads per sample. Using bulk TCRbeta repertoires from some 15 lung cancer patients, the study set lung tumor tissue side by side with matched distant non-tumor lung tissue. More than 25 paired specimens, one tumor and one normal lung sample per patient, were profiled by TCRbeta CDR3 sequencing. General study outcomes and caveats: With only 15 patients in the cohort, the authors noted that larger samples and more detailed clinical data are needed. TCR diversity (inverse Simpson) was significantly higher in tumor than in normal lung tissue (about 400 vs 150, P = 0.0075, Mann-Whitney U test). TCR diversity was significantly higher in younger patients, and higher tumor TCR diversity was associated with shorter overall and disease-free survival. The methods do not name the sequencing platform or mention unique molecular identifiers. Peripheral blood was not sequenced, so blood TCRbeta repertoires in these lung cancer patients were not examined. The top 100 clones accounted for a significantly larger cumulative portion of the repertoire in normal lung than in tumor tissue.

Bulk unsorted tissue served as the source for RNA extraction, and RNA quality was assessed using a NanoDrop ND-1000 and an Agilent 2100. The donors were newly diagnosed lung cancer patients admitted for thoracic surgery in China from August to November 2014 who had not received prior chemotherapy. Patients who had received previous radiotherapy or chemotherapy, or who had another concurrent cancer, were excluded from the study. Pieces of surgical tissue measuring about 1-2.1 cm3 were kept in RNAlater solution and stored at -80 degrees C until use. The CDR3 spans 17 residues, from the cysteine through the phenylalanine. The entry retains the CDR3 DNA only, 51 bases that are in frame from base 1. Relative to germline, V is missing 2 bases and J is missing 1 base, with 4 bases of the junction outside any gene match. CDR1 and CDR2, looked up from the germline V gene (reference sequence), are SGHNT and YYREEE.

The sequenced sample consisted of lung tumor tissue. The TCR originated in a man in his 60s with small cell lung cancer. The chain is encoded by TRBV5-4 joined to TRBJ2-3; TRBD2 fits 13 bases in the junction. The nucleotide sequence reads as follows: TGTGCCAGCAGCTTACCCGGACTAGCGGGAGGCACAGATACGCAGTATTTT. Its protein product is CASSLPGLAGGTDTQYF.